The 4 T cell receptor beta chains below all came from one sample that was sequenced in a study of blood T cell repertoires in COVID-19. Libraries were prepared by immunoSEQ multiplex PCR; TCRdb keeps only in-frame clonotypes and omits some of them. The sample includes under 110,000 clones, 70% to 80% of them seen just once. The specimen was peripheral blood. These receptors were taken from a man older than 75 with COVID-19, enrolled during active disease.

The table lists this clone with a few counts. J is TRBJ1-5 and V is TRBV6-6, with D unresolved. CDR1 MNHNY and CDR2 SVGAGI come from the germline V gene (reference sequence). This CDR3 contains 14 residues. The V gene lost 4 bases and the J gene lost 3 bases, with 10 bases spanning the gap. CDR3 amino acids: CASSFGSFNQPQHF. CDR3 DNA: TGTGCCAGCAGTTTCGGTTCGTTCAATCAGCCCCAGCATTTT.

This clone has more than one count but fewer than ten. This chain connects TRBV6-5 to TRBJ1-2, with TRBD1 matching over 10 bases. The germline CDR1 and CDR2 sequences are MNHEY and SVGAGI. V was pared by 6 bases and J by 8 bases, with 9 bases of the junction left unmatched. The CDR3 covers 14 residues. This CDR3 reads CASRSGTGVGGYTF. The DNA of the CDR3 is TGTGCCAGCAGGTCCGGGACAGGGGTGGGAGGCTACACCTTC.

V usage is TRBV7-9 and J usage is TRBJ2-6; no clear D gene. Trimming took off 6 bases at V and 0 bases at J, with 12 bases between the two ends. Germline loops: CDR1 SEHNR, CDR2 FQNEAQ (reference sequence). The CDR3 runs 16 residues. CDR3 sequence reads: CASRQGAFSGANVLTF. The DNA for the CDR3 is TGTGCCAGCAGACAAGGAGCCTTCTCTGGGGCCAACGTCCTGACTTTC.

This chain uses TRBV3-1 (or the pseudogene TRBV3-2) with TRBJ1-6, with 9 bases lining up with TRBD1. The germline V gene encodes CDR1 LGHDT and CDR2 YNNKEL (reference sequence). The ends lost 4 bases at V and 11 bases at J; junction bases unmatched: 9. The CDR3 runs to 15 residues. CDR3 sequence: CASSPRTGADPPLHF. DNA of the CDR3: TGTGCCAGCAGCCCCCGGACAGGGGCCGATCCACCCCTCCACTTT.